This T cell receptor beta chain was profiled in a study of T cells after posttransplantation cyclophosphamide. Comments on this clone: Its specificity is not known.

A marrow graft followed busulfan-fludarabine conditioning, with cyclophosphamide on days +3 and +4. CDR3 length equals 14 residues. The germline V gene encodes CDR1 SGHDT and CDR2 YYEEEE. The V segment lost 4 bases and the J segment 10 bases; nucleotides outside the gene matches: 7. General study findings and limits: Tissue-infiltrating T cells from skin or gut overlapped little with blood T cells. Donor-recipient repertoire similarity was low at 1-2 months, rising over year one.

The protocol was immunoSEQ multiplex PCR, while the TCRdb copy is restricted to in-frame clones and leaves out a portion. The sample consists of 7,500 to 10,000 clones, 80% to 85% of them appearing once. The clonotype comes from a female patient aged 40-50 years who received an allogeneic stem cell transplant from a related donor, was CMV-positive, and had no GVHD. Some of these T cells may belong to the graft donor. V is TRBV5-6 and J is TRBJ1-6; TRBD1 matches 8 bases. The sequenced sample was PBMCs, obtained roughly 1,900 days after a stem cell transplant with posttransplant cyclophosphamide. CDR3 loop: CASSLDRVRSPLHF. CDR3 sequence (DNA): TGTGCCAGCAGCCTGGACAGGGTTCGATCACCCCTCCACTTT.